The source of this T cell receptor (beta chain) is a study of human T cells and chemical hapten exposure. Findings and limits, study-wide: Significantly greater numbers of large CDR3 similarity clusters came from expanded TCRs than from controls.

Via MiXCR, TCRdb re-called the RACE reads, giving one row per CDR3 protein. The sample lists some 350,000 distinct CDR3 sequences; roughly 6.3% were seen once. This clonotype was detected ten times or more. Its specificity is not known. V dropped 6 bases and J dropped 7; count of bases not matched to a gene: 8. The CDR3 is made up of 13 amino acids. Germline V gene data show CDR1 as MNHEY and CDR2 as SVGEGT. Time point noted: patch test 2, 6 weeks after DPC sensitization. Indicated treatment: therapeutic diphenylcyclopropenone sensitization with weekly scalp DPC. The clonotype comes from a woman between 18 and 29 years old with alopecia areata. Some clones in this sample may be carry-over from other donors' samples. The chain joins TRBV6-2 or TRBV6-3 to TRBJ1-1; 7 bases line up with TRBD1. The source was whole blood, collected in connection with sensitization to the hapten diphenylcyclopropenone (DPC). The CDR3 nucleotides read TGTGCCAGCAGACATCGACAGGGAGATGAAGCTTTCTTT. Protein: CASRHRQGDEAFF.